This T cell receptor beta chain was sequenced in a study of T cells expressing NK-cell markers. 5'RACE template switching built TCR beta cDNA with unique molecular identifiers. Following a re-call of the 5' RACE reads, TCRdb has one entry per CDR3 protein and lacks DNA. This sample's clone table lists over 200,000 distinct CDR3 sequences. The CDR3 loop spans 14 amino acids. Germline values: CDR1 SGHAT, CDR2 FQNNGV. The sequenced material came from blood T cells: a sorted CD56 or NKG2C T cell subset, CD4+ or CD8+ T cells, or bulk PBMC T cells (not recorded which). This receptor was taken from a man aged 18 to 29 in good health. The chain combines TRBV11-2 with TRBJ2-2; TCRdb's D gene call, TRBD2, goes unchecked for lack of DNA. CDR3 region: CASSRIVVGGELFF.